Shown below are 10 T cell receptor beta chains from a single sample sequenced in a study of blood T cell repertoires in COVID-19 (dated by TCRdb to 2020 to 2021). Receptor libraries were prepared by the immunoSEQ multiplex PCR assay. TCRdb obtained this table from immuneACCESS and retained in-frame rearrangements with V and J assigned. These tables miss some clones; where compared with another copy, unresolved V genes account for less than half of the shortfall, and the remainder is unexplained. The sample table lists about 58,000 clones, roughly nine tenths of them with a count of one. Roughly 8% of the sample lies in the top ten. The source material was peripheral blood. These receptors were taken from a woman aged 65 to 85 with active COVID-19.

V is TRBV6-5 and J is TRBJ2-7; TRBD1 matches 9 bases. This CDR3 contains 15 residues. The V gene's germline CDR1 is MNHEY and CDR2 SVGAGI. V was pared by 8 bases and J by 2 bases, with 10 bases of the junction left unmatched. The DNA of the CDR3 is TGTGCCAGCGTGCTGGGGGACAGGGTTACCTACGAGCAGTACTTC. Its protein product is CASVLGDRVTYEQYF.

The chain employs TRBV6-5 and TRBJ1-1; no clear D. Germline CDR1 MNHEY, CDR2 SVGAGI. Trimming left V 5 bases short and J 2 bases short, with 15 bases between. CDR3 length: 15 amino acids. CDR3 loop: CASSRPGLANTEAFF. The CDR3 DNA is TGTGCCAGCAGTCGGCCCGGATTAGCCAACACTGAAGCTTTCTTT.

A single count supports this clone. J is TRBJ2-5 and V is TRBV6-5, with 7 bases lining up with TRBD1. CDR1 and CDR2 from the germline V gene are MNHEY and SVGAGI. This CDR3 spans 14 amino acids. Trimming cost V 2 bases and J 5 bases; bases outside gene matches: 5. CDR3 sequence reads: CASSYGDSGETQYF. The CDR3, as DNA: TGTGCCAGCAGTTACGGGGACAGTGGGGAGACCCAGTACTTC.

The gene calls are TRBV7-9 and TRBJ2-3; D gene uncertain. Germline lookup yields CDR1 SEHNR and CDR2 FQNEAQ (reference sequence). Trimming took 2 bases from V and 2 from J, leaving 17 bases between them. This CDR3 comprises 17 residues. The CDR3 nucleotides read TGTGCCAGCAGCTTAAGCTTACCAGGCAGATACACAGATACGCAGTATTTT. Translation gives CASSLSLPGRYTDTQYF.

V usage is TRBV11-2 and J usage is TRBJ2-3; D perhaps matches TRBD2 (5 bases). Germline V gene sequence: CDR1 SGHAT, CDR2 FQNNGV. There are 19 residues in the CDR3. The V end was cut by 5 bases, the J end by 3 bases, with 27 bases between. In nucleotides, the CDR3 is TGTGCCAGCAGCCTTGAGGGAGTAAGAGGACCCCGGAGAACAGATACGCAGTATTTT. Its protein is CASSLEGVRGPRRTDTQYF.

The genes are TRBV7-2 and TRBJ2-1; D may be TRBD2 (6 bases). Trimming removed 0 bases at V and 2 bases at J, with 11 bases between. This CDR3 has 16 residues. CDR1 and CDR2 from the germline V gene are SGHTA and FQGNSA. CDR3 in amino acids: CASSLALGGAYNEQFF. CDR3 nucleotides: TGTGCCAGCAGCTTAGCGCTTGGCGGGGCCTACAATGAGCAGTTCTTC. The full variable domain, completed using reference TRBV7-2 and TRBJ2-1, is GAGVSQSPSNKVTEKGKDVELRCDPISGHTALYWYRQSLGQGLEFLIYFQGNSAPDKSGLPSDRFSAERTGGSVSTLTIQRTQQEDSAVYLCASSLALGGAYNEQFFGPGTRLTVL.

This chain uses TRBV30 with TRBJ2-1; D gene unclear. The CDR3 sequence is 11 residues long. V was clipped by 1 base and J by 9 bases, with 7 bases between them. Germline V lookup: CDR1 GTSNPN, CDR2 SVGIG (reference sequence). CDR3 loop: CAWSGAIEQFF. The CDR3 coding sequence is TGTGCCTGGAGTGGAGCGATTGAGCAGTTCTTC.

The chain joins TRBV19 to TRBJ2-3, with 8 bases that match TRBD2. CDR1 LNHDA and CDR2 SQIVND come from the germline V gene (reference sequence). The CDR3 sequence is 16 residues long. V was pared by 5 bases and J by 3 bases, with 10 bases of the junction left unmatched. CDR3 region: CASSLLSGKLTDTQYF. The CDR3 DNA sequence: TGTGCCAGTAGTCTACTTAGCGGGAAGTTGACAGATACGCAGTATTTT.

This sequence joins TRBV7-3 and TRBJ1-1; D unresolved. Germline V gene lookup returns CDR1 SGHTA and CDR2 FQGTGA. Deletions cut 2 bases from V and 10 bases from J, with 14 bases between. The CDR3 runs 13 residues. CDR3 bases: TGTGCCAGCAGCTTAGAAGGCCGAGGGAGAGCTTTCTTT. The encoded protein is CASSLEGRGRAFF. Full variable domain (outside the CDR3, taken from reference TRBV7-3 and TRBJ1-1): GAGVSQTPSNKVTEKGKYVELRCDPISGHTALYWYRQSLGQGPEFLIYFQGTGAADDSGLPNDRFFAVRPEGSVSTLKIQRTERGDSAVYLCASSLEGRGRAFFGQGTRLTVV.

The CDR3 nucleotides read TGTGCCAGCAGGAAAGGGACAGGGGGTTCCTATAATTCACCCCTCCACTTT. Its translation: CASRKGTGGSYNSPLHF. V usage is TRBV27 and J usage is TRBJ1-6; 11 positions agree with TRBD1. The germline CDR1 and CDR2 sequences are MNHEY and SMNVEV (reference sequence). V shed 6 bases, J shed 1 base, and the junction held 5 bases outside the gene matches. This CDR3 is built from 17 residues.